This T cell receptor (beta chain) originates from a study of monozygotic twins with inflammatory bowel disease (dated by TCRdb to about 2019). About the full investigation: The complete study included about 28 monozygotic twin pairs: 19 IBD-discordant Danish pairs and nine German pairs, of which four were IBD-concordant and five were IBD-discordant. The search for disease-associated traits relied mainly on comparing, within discordant pairs, IBD patients with their genetically identical healthy co-twins. Each individual had, on average, about 151 000 unique TCRalpha sequences and 181 000 unique TCRbeta sequences available for analysis.

The paper's findings and limits, for the study overall: The results gave no support for a single strong signal or clonotype linked to IBD. IBD patients had lower TCRbeta repertoire diversity, measured by the inverse Simpson index, than their healthy co-twins. Compared with healthy twins, IBD patients shared fewer clonotypes with other individuals, and the difference was most pronounced in patients with signs of disease activity. Because patients received different immunosuppressive treatments, the repertoires may have picked up extra background noise and variability between individuals. The analysis was unable to tell apart different T cell subtypes. Concordant and discordant twins showed no difference in repertoire similarity, possibly because of limited statistical power.

From each donor, a roughly 2.3 ml peripheral blood sample was drawn into PAXgene tubes and stored at -80 degrees C. Without any T cell sorting, total RNA was extracted from whole blood using the PAXgene blood miRNA kit on an automated QIAcube. Peripheral blood from monozygotic twin pairs concordant or discordant for inflammatory bowel disease was subjected to deep TCRalpha and TCRbeta repertoire profiling with unique molecular barcoding. For every twin pair, smoking habits were documented, and each individual was categorised as a current, former or never smoker. Preparation of the library involved 5' RACE. Preparation of each TCR library used around 3,500 ng of total RNA. For each sample, cDNA was synthesized in eight separate reactions using SMARTScribe reverse transcriptase. During cDNA synthesis, template switching introduced unique molecular identifiers that contained a 6-nucleotide sample barcode. Two nested PCRs of about 16 and 10 cycles amplified the TCRalpha and TCRbeta cDNA, and bead purification followed each PCR. Before amplification, the cDNA was treated with uracil DNA-glycosylase and purified using the QIAquick PCR purification kit. The second PCR was the step at which Illumina TruSeq-compatible adapters and sample-specific barcodes were added. Library quality and concentration were assessed using TapeStation and Qubit, and roughly 5 ng of each library was pooled. Sequencing of pooled libraries was carried out on an Illumina HiSeq2500 single-index Rapid Run using 2 x 100 bp reads and custom sequencing primers. Under the source paper's analysis protocol: MiGEC version 1.2.6 was used for UMI-based consensus assembly, which corrected PCR and sequencing errors. V(D)J alignment, clonotype assembly and CDR3 extraction were performed with MiXCR version 2.1.1. To normalise gene usage, clonotype sharing and MAIT/NKT TCR abundance, the top 1000, 10 000 and 20 000 clonotypes in each sample were analysed. After downsampling to 27 000 UMIs, diversity was calculated as the inverse Simpson index using the vegan R package. Paired Mann-Whitney U tests on discordant twin pairs were used, with Benjamini-Hochberg multiple-testing correction. TCRdb reprocessed the reads and provides one entry for every CDR3 protein sequence; no DNA is given. The authors' filters were not applied to this entry. Per the sample table, the count is about 450,000 distinct CDR3 sequences. The ten largest clones represent 2% to 3% of the sample.

Spanning cysteine to phenylalanine, the CDR3 consists of 14 amino acids. The record lacks a DNA sequence. Via the germline V gene, CDR1 is SGHTA and CDR2 FQGNSA. Of note for this clonotype: This receptor's antigen is unknown.

The rearrangement combines TRBV7-2 with TRBJ2-1; TCRdb selects TRBD2, and the lack of DNA leaves this call unchecked. Sequencing was carried out using blood. This clonotype was sampled from a human donor with ulcerative colitis or Crohn's disease, or a healthy co-twin of an affected twin (not recorded which). The CDR3 has the sequence CVSSANLAGWEQFF.